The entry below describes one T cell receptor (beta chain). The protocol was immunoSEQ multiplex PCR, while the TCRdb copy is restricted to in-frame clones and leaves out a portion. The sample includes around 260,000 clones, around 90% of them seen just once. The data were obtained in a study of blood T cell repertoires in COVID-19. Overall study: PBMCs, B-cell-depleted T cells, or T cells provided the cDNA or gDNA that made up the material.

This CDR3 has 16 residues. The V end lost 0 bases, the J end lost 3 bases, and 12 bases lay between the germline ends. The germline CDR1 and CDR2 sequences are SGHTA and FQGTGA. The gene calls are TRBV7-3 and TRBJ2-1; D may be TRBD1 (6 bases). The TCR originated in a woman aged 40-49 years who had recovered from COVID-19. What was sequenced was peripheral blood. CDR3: CASSLTGAGVYNEQFF. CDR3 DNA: TGTGCCAGCAGCTTAACCGGGGCAGGGGTCTACAATGAGCAGTTCTTC. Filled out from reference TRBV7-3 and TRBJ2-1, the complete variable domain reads GAGVSQTPSNKVTEKGKYVELRCDPISGHTALYWYRQSLGQGPEFLIYFQGTGAADDSGLPNDRFFAVRPEGSVSTLKIQRTERGDSAVYLCASSLTGAGVYNEQFFGPGTRLTVL.